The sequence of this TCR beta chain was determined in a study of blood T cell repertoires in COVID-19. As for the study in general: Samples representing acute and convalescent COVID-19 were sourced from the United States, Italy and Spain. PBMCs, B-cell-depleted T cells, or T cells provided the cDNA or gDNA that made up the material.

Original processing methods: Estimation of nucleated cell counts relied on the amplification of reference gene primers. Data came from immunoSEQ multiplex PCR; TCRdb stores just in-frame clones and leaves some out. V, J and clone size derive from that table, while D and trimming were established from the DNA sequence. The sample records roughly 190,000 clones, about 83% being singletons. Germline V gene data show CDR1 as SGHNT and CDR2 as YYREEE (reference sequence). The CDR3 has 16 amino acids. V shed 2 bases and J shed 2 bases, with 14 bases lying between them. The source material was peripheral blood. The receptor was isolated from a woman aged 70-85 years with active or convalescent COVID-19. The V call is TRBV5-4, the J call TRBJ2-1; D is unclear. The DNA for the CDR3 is TGTGCCAGCAGCTTTAGCTTTGCCGGAACCTACAATGAGCAGTTCTTC. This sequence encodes CASSFSFAGTYNEQFF.